Following are 19 T cell receptor beta chains from one sample sequenced in a study of T cells after yellow fever vaccination. TCRdb ran MiXCR on the 5' RACE reads and lists one entry per CDR3 protein. The table shows 110,000 to 150,000 distinct CDR3 sequences, with 6.6% occurring only once. Specimen: CD4+ T cells sorted from PBMCs, collected 10 days after the yellow fever booster vaccination. The receptors stem from a man aged 25 to 40 who received the YFV17D yellow fever vaccine.

About this clonotype: Just one base apart from a much larger clone, this may be a read error. This CDR3 reads CASSFELGGGGGQYF. CDR3 nucleotides: TGTGCCAGCAGCTTCGAGCTCGGCGGTGGAGGGGGGCAGTATTTT. The V gene is TRBV11-2, the J gene TRBJ2-3; tentatively, D is TRBD1 or TRBD2 (6 bases each). V lost 3 bases to trimming and J lost 11 bases, with 21 bases between them. From germline, CDR1 is SGHAT and CDR2 FQNNGV. The CDR3 has 15 amino acids.

This rearrangement joins TRBV6-5 to TRBJ2-3; the match to TRBD2 covers 10 bases. Germline CDR1 MNHEY, CDR2 SVGAGI. After removal of 4 bases from V and 5 bases from J, the junction contained 6 bases not matched to a gene. This CDR3 has 15 residues. The CDR3 sequence: CASSSLAGGVDTQYF. The CDR3 DNA reads TGTGCCAGCAGTTCCTTAGCGGGAGGAGTAGATACGCAGTATTTT.

There are many counts of this clonotype. The chain combines TRBV5-1 with TRBJ2-2; 10 nucleotides match TRBD2. Germline V gene lookup returns CDR1 SGHRS and CDR2 YFSETQ. V lost 0 bases and J lost 4; bases outside the gene matches: 3. The CDR3 has 16 amino acids. As DNA, the CDR3 is TGCGCCAGCAGCTTGGGACTAGCGGGTTCCACCGGGGAGCTGTTTTTT. Protein sequence: CASSLGLAGSTGELFF.

This sequence joins TRBV21-1 and TRBJ2-1; TRBD2 is taken as the D call from the table, unchecked against the DNA. TRBV21-1 is a pseudogene segment. The CDR3 extends over 17 amino acids. The CDR3 reads CANNGGLKREWMNEQFF. For the CDR3, the DNA is TGTGCCAACAATGGGGGCCTGAAGCGGGAGTGGATGAATGAGCAGTTCTTC.

This clonotype showed up many times. The chain combines TRBV14 with TRBJ2-7, with a weak D call TRBD2 (6 bases). V was trimmed by 4 bases and J by 7 bases, leaving 11 bases between them. Germline-derived CDR1 and CDR2 are SGHDN and FVKESK. This CDR3 has 12 amino acids. The CDR3 protein is CASSRIAGEQYF. DNA for the CDR3: TGTGCCAGCAGCCGAATCGCGGGGGAGCAGTACTTC.

This clonotype was counted at least ten times. The chain employs TRBV5-1 and TRBJ1-1, with 7 nucleotides matching TRBD1. This CDR3 region has 16 residues. Looked up from germline, CDR1 is SGHRS and CDR2 is YFSETQ. Trimming at V came to 2 bases and at J to 0 bases, leaving 7 bases not matched to a gene. The CDR3 bases are TGCGCCAGCAGCTTTGACCCGACAGGGCTGAACACTGAAGCTTTCTTT. The encoded protein is CASSFDPTGLNTEAFF.

This clonotype came up many times. The CDR3 loop reads CASSFSFWGGASDNEQFF. CDR3 bases: TGTGCCAGCAGCTTTAGTTTCTGGGGTGGGGCTTCAGACAATGAGCAGTTCTTC. The chain couples TRBV11-2 to TRBJ2-1; possibly TRBD1 for D (5 bases). V shed 3 bases and J shed 5 bases, with 23 bases lying between them. Germline V gives CDR1 SGHAT, CDR2 FQNNGV. There are 18 residues in the CDR3.

The V call is TRBV12-3 or TRBV12-4, the J call TRBJ1-2; 9 nucleotides match TRBD1. J was trimmed by 12 bases and V by 2 bases; bases with no gene match: 1. The CDR3 contains 11 residues. CDR3 sequence reads: CASSLWDRDTF. The CDR3 coding sequence is TGTGCCAGCAGTTTATGGGACAGGGACACCTTC.

In this sample, this clonotype turned up many times. The chain combines TRBV7-2 with TRBJ1-5; D unclear. Germline assignment: CDR1 SGHTA and CDR2 FQGNSA. The germline V and J ends were trimmed by 2 bases and 10 bases, with 9 bases remaining between them. The CDR3 extends over 12 amino acids. The CDR3 DNA is TGTGCCAGCAGCTTACCCCCAAAACCCCAGCATTTT. It is translated as CASSLPPKPQHF.

This clonotype was recorded at least ten times. This chain links TRBV20-1 with TRBJ2-7; TRBD2 agrees at 8 bases. V was pared by 3 bases and J by 2 bases, with 3 bases of the junction left unmatched. The CDR3 is 13 amino acids. CDR1 is DFQATT and CDR2 is SNEGSKA in the germline V gene (reference sequence). CDR3 DNA sequence: TGCAGTGCTAGTACTAGCGGAACCTACGAGCAGTACTTC. It specifies CSASTSGTYEQYF.

This clonotype was seen repeatedly, ten times or more. The chain links TRBV7-9 to TRBJ2-1, with D maybe TRBD1 (6 bases). CDR1 and CDR2 from the germline V gene are SEHNR and FQNEAQ (reference sequence). The CDR3 has 14 residues. V was clipped by 5 bases and J by 1 base, with 9 bases between them. The CDR3 DNA reads as TGTGCCAGCAGCGCCAGGGGATCCTACAATGAGCAGTTCTTC. Amino acids: CASSARGSYNEQFF.

In this sample, this clonotype turned up many times. The CDR3 region is CASSQDVRELPYEQYF. The DNA of the CDR3 is TGTGCCAGCAGCCAAGATGTCCGGGAGTTACCGTACGAGCAGTACTTC. V usage is TRBV4-2 and J usage is TRBJ2-7; TRBD2 might be the D (6 bases). V dropped 0 bases and J dropped 4 bases, with 16 bases sitting between them. Germline CDR1 and CDR2: LGHNA and YNFKEQ. This CDR3 is built from 16 residues.

This clonotype appeared once. This chain joins TRBV18 and TRBJ2-1; the match to TRBD1 covers 7 bases. After removal of 3 bases from V and 8 bases from J, the junction contained 10 bases not matched to a gene. CDR1 and CDR2 (germline): KGHSH, LQKENI. This CDR3 region has 15 residues. CDR3 sequence (DNA): TGTGCCAGCTCACCCGAACAGGGGTTTATCGATGAGCAGTTCTTC. Translated, it gives CASSPEQGFIDEQFF.

This clonotype was seen at least ten times. The J gene is TRBJ2-7, the V gene TRBV5-1; D not resolved. The CDR3 has 12 amino acids. Trimming took off 0 bases at V and 4 bases at J, with 5 bases between the two ends. The germline gives CDR1 SGHRS, CDR2 YFSETQ. CDR3 sequence reads: CASSLDAYEQYF. In DNA form, the CDR3 reads TGCGCCAGCAGCTTGGACGCTTACGAGCAGTACTTC.

This clonotype was seen repeatedly, ten times or more. V gene TRBV12-3 or TRBV12-4 combines with J gene TRBJ1-5, with D unclear. The V gene lost 7 bases and the J gene lost 4 bases, with 11 bases spanning the gap. The CDR3 has 13 amino acids. As DNA, the CDR3 is TGTGCCAGCACCCCCACGCGTAATCAGCCCCAGCATTTT. It specifies CASTPTRNQPQHF.

This clonotype was observed a few times. The J gene is TRBJ2-7, the V gene TRBV2, with a weak D call TRBD2 (6 bases). The CDR3 runs 11 residues. V was pared by 6 bases and J by 6 bases, with 9 bases between. Germline values: CDR1 SNHLY, CDR2 FYNNEI. The CDR3 DNA reads as TGTGCCAGCAGGGGGAGGAGCGAGCAGTACTTC. As protein: CASRGRSEQYF. The variable domain in full, completed from reference TRBV2 and TRBJ2-7, reads EPEVTQTPSHQVTQMGQEVILRCVPISNHLYFYWYRQILGQKVEFLVSFYNNEISEKSEIFDDQFSVERPDGSNFTLKIRSTKLEDSAMYFCASRGRSEQYFGPGTRLTVT.

The table lists this clonotype with many counts. V and J are TRBV20-1 and TRBJ2-7, with 8 bases aligning to TRBD2. Trimming at V came to 3 bases and at J to 2 bases, leaving 12 bases not matched to a gene. Germline CDR1 reads DFQATT; CDR2 reads SNEGSKA (reference sequence). The length of the CDR3 is 16 residues. CDR3 nucleotide sequence: TGCAGTGCTAGGACCAACAGCGGGAGAACTGCCTACGAGCAGTACTTC. This encodes CSARTNSGRTAYEQYF.

This clonotype was recorded a few times. This chain uses TRBV7-2 with TRBJ2-6; no clear D. CDR3 length equals 17 residues. Germline CDR1 reads SGHTA; CDR2 reads FQGNSA. Trimming removed 0 bases from V and 2 bases from J, with 11 bases in between. The CDR3 protein is CASSLALRLAGANVLTF. CDR3 nucleotide sequence: TGTGCCAGCAGCTTAGCACTCCGGTTGGCTGGGGCCAACGTCCTGACTTTC. The variable domain in full, with the rest retrieved from reference TRBV7-2 and TRBJ2-6, is GAGVSQSPSNKVTEKGKDVELRCDPISGHTALYWYRQSLGQGLEFLIYFQGNSAPDKSGLPSDRFSAERTGGSVSTLTIQRTQQEDSAVYLCASSLALRLAGANVLTFGAGSRLTVL.

This clonotype showed up many times. The CDR3 sequence is CASSQGSPEAFF. The CDR3 bases are TGTGCCAGCTCACAGGGGTCTCCTGAAGCTTTCTTT. The chain links TRBV18 to TRBJ1-1; a possible D gene is TRBD1 (5 bases). Germline loops: CDR1 KGHSH, CDR2 LQKENI. The length of the CDR3 is 12 residues. Trimming stripped 4 bases from V and 6 bases from J, with 9 bases between.